The rows below give T cell receptor beta chains drawn from one sample of a study of cytomegalovirus exposure and HLA in healthy donors. Libraries were prepared by immunoSEQ multiplex PCR; TCRdb keeps only in-frame clonotypes and omits some of them. The sample consists of some 130,000 clones, around four fifths of them appearing once. Sequenced input: PBMCs. The receptors were gathered from a boy under 18 in good health and CMV-seronegative. CDR3s include the opening cysteine and the closing phenylalanine or tryptophan. The order of the fields is J gene, clone size, V gene, CDR3 protein. Part of the rows lack a size; the others show once, few, many or a class for expanded clones.

>TRBJ2-5|once|TRBV2
CASTPGGGRQETQYF
>TRBJ1-3|NA|TRBV29-1
CSVETGEGGNTIYF
>TRBJ2-5|NA|TRBV30
CAWRTGTAVQETQYF
>TRBJ1-1|NA|TRBV15
CATSRDVRNTEAFF
>TRBJ2-1|NA|TRBV6-5
CASSYRGWRTYNEQFF
>TRBJ2-1|NA|TRBV5-1
CASSPTQPRNEQFF
>TRBJ2-1|NA|TRBV19
CASSLTDSASYNEQFF
>TRBJ1-1|NA|TRBV29-1
CSVEGQANTEAFF
>TRBJ2-3|few|TRBV6-5
CASRGAGVGTDTQYF
>TRBJ2-5|NA|TRBV7-7
CASSLGGLGETQYF
>TRBJ1-2|once|TRBV9
CASSDAKEGGSTF
>TRBJ1-1|NA|TRBV2
CASIGEWTEAFF
>TRBJ2-1|NA|TRBV4-3
CASSQEGLAGGLNEQFF
>TRBJ2-3|NA|TRBV19
CASSMSLAGRATDTQYF
>TRBJ1-2|NA|TRBV11-2
CASSLGWGRGYTF
>TRBJ2-3|NA|TRBV9
CASSVGASDYTDTQYF
>TRBJ1-6|NA|TRBV30
CAWSVTPRDSPLHF
>TRBJ2-7|NA|TRBV5-1
CASSPSSYKQYF
>TRBJ1-2|once|TRBV6-6
CASSSWFLRGSGYTF
>TRBJ1-3|NA|TRBV6-6
CASSVTGGNTIYF
>TRBJ1-2|once|TRBV7-2
CASRAGQGQLYTF
>TRBJ1-1|NA|TRBV5-4
CASSLMGGRNTEAFF
>TRBJ1-1|NA|TRBV5-1
CASSPGTGGSGTEAFF
>TRBJ2-7|NA|TRBV2
CASREGASETYEQYF
>TRBJ2-7|few|TRBV4-1
CASSQQTDYPYEQYF
>TRBJ2-1|NA|TRBV11-3
CASGDRAYNEQFF
>TRBJ2-5|NA|TRBV5-8
CASSPTSSGLGGIQYF
>TRBJ2-1|NA|TRBV5-1
CASSFSSHNEQFF
>TRBJ2-1|NA|TRBV13
CASSSGLDSYNEQFF
>TRBJ2-2|NA|TRBV7-9
CASSPPGGGELFF